Detailed here is one T cell receptor (beta chain). Its antigen is not known. This entry comes from a study of CD8+ T cells in alopecia areata. Overall study context: A regimen of oral tofacitinib, 5 to 10 mg twice daily, was given to treated patients.

As the sequencing template, cDNA was produced by extracting RNA and reverse transcribing it. Sequencing was performed with immunoSEQ multiplex PCR; in TCRdb, only in-frame clones are kept and a portion is missing. The sample lists around 160,000 clones; 75% to 90% were seen once. General study points: Mice showed clearer TCR sharing than patients did, a gap that was possibly HLA-related. Relative to normal scalp, lesional scalp, especially alopecia totalis/universalis, showed higher clonality.

Germline assignment: CDR1 SQVTM and CDR2 ANQGSEA. With 5 bases removed from V and 4 bases from J, the gap between germline ends came to 14 bases. The CDR3 totals 13 residues. The specimen was CD8+ T cells sorted from blood, collected at week 0. V gene TRBV29-1 combines with J gene TRBJ1-2; D gene uncertain. The receptor was derived from a human donor with alopecia areata. CDR3 nucleotide sequence: TGCAGCGTTAACGCGGACGACGGCTATGGCTACACCTTC. Translating gives CSVNADDGYGYTF. The full variable domain, completed using reference TRBV29-1 and TRBJ1-2, is SAVISQKPSRDICQRGTSLTIQCQVDSQVTMMFWYRQQPGQSLTLIATANQGSEATYESGFVIDKFPISRPNLTFSTLTVSNMSPEDSSIYLCSVNADDGYGYTFGSGTRLTVV.